One sample yielded the 24 T cell receptor beta chains listed below, sequenced in a study of tumour-infiltrating T cells in Burkitt lymphoma. Only in-frame clones appear in the TCRdb table, and some are missing; sequencing was by immunoSEQ multiplex PCR. This repertoire shows 11,000 to 15,000 clones, 85% found once; its top ten account for 1.3% to 1.5%. The sequenced material came from tumor tissue. The receptors come from a human donor with diffuse large B-cell lymphoma.

In this sample, this clone turned up once. V is TRBV5-8 and J is TRBJ2-7; 8 nucleotides match TRBD1. CDR3 length: 15 residues. Germline CDR1 is SGHTS and CDR2 is YDEGEE. Trimming cost V 4 bases and J 3 bases; bases outside gene matches: 9. The CDR3 coding sequence is TGTGCCAGCAGCCCGGGACAGGATAATTTCTACGAGCAGTACTTC. Amino acids: CASSPGQDNFYEQYF. The whole variable domain, remainder taken from reference TRBV5-8 and TRBJ2-7, is EAGVTQSPTHLIKTRGQQATLRCSPISGHTSVYWYQQALGLGLQFLLWYDEGEERNRGNFPPRFSGRQFPNYSSELNVNALELEDSALYLCASSPGQDNFYEQYFGPGTRLTVT.

The J gene is TRBJ1-1, the V gene TRBV5-1; TRBD1 is a possible D gene (5 bases). Trimming left V 3 bases short and J 4 bases short, with 10 bases between. This CDR3 comprises 13 residues. CDR1 is SGHRS, CDR2 YFSETQ, per germline. The CDR3 is CASSYVGVTEAFF. The CDR3 DNA follows: TGCGCCAGCAGCTATGTAGGGGTCACTGAAGCTTTCTTT. The full variable domain, rest sourced from reference TRBV5-1 and TRBJ1-1, is KAGVTQTPRYLIKTRGQQVTLSCSPISGHRSVSWYQQTPGQGLQFLFEYFSETQRNKGNFPGRFSGRQFSNSRSEMNVSTLELGDSALYLCASSYVGVTEAFFGQGTRLTVV.

The CDR3 DNA reads TGTGCCAGCTCTTTTCCTAATCTGCCCGGCTACACCTTC. Residues: CASSFPNLPGYTF. The V call is TRBV28, the J call TRBJ1-2; D is unresolved. Deletions cut 8 bases from V and 8 bases from J, with 18 bases between. The CDR3 length is 13 residues. Germline lookup yields CDR1 MDHEN and CDR2 SYDVKM.

The genes are TRBV19 and TRBJ1-5; D possibly corresponds to TRBD1 (5 bases). The germline V and J ends were trimmed by 1 base and 5 bases, with 15 bases remaining between them. CDR3 length equals 16 residues. CDR1 and CDR2 (germline): LNHDA, SQIVND (reference sequence). The CDR3 loop reads CASSIAGTGIHQPQHF. The CDR3 nucleotides read TGTGCCAGTAGTATAGCCGGGACGGGGATCCATCAGCCCCAGCATTTT.

The chain is built from TRBV9 and TRBJ2-5, with 7 bases that match TRBD2. Per germline, CDR1 SGDLS and CDR2 YYNGEE. CDR3 length equals 15 residues. After removal of 4 bases from V and 4 bases from J, the junction contained 10 bases not matched to a gene. Written as DNA, the CDR3 is TGTGCCAGCAGCATGGGACTACTCATGGGAGAGACCCAGTACTTC. It codes for CASSMGLLMGETQYF.

The chain has TRBV6-5 and TRBJ2-2; D is uncertain. V was clipped by 6 bases and J by 1 base, with 9 bases between them. Germline lookup yields CDR1 MNHEY and CDR2 SVGAGI. The CDR3 runs 14 residues. CDR3 coding DNA: TGTGCCAGCAGGCCCCCAGGGAACACCGGGGAGCTGTTTTTT. Its translation is CASRPPGNTGELFF.

The V call is TRBV5-1, the J call TRBJ2-1; D is unclear. CDR1 is SGHRS, CDR2 YFSETQ, per germline. The CDR3 is made up of 15 amino acids. V shed 2 bases and J shed 1 base, with 10 bases lying between them. The CDR3: CASSFGWGSYNEQFF. CDR3 nucleotides: TGCGCCAGCAGCTTTGGGTGGGGTTCCTACAATGAGCAGTTCTTC.

This clone came up a few times. The chain couples TRBV5-5 to TRBJ1-1; no definite D call. CDR1 is SGHKS, CDR2 YYEKEE, per germline (reference sequence). The CDR3 is 14 residues long. V was trimmed by 4 bases and J by 1 base, leaving 11 bases between them. The CDR3 sequence: CASSPGRWNTEAFF. CDR3 nucleotides: TGTGCCAGCAGCCCCGGACGCTGGAACACTGAAGCTTTCTTT.

A remark on this clone: Relative to the germline gene, one junction end is altered; a read error may explain this. The V gene is TRBV11-2, the J gene TRBJ2-6; unclear D gene. Germline values: CDR1 SGHAT, CDR2 FQNNGV. The CDR3 sequence is 18 residues long. CDR3 amino acids: CASSHETKQQSRANVLTF. DNA of the CDR3: TGTGCCAGCAGCCACGAAACCAAGCAACAAAGTCGGGCCAACGTTCTGACTTTC.

The gene calls are TRBV18 and TRBJ2-7; D may be TRBD1 (6 bases). Per the germline V gene, CDR1 is KGHSH and CDR2 is LQKENI. The CDR3 is made up of 17 amino acids. Trimming took off 0 bases at V and 1 base at J, with 16 bases between the two ends. This chain's CDR3 is CASSPPRVGTKSYEQYF. CDR3 DNA sequence: TGTGCCAGCTCACCACCGAGAGTAGGGACAAAGTCCTACGAGCAGTACTTC.

V usage is TRBV6-6 and J usage is TRBJ2-7; D gene ambiguous. Trimming removed 2 bases from V and 3 bases from J, with 11 bases in between. Germline assignment: CDR1 MNHNY and CDR2 SVGAGI (reference sequence). This CDR3 contains 14 residues. CDR3 bases: TGTGCCAGCAGTTACAGTCCGATGATCTACGAGCAGTACTTC. It yields the protein CASSYSPMIYEQYF.

The chain employs TRBV5-6 and TRBJ2-1; D is ambiguous. CDR3 size: 11 residues. The V and J ends lost 7 bases and 10 bases respectively, with 12 bases between them. The germline V gene encodes CDR1 SGHDT and CDR2 YYEEEE. This CDR3 is CASSGIVEQFF. Here the CDR3 DNA reads TGTGCCAGCTCCGGAATCGTCGAGCAGTTCTTC. Variable domain in full (rest from reference TRBV5-6 and TRBJ2-1): DAGVTQSPTHLIKTRGQQVTLRCSPKSGHDTVSWYQQALGQGPQFIFQYYEEEERQRGNFPDRFSGHQFPNYSSELNVNALLLGDSALYLCASSGIVEQFFGPGTRLTVL.

This clone was found once. The chain couples TRBV19 to TRBJ1-5; possible D gene TRBD1, 6 bases. In germline, CDR1 is LNHDA, CDR2 SQIVND (reference sequence). This CDR3 has 14 residues. The V end was cut by 6 bases, the J end by 8 bases, with 17 bases between. The CDR3 DNA follows: TGTGCCAGTAGCAGACAGGAGACTTTGGAGCCCCAGCATTTT. Amino acids: CASSRQETLEPQHF.

The chain recombines TRBV10-3 with TRBJ2-3; D is undetermined. CDR1 and CDR2 from the germline V gene are ENHRY and SYGVKD. The CDR3 runs to 13 residues. V was trimmed by 3 bases and J by 3 bases, leaving 7 bases between them. Written as DNA, the CDR3 is TGTGCCATCAGTGACCCCCCTACAGATACGCAGTATTTT. Its protein product is CAISDPPTDTQYF.

The chain recombines TRBV7-6 with TRBJ2-7; perhaps TRBD2 as D (6 bases). Trimming removed 2 bases from V and 6 bases from J, with 11 bases in between. The CDR3 has 13 amino acids. Germline lookup yields CDR1 SGHVS and CDR2 FNYEAQ. The CDR3 region is CASSLKEGSEQYF. The CDR3 nucleotides are TGTGCCAGCAGCTTAAAGGAGGGGAGCGAGCAGTACTTC.

V gene TRBV19 combines with J gene TRBJ1-1; 9 bases match TRBD1. Trimming cost V 2 bases and J 6 bases; bases outside gene matches: 4. From germline, CDR1 is LNHDA and CDR2 SQIVND (reference sequence). The CDR3 extends over 14 amino acids. The CDR3: CASSIKGQGSEAFF. DNA for the CDR3: TGTGCCAGTAGTATAAAGGGACAGGGCTCTGAAGCTTTCTTT.

The rearrangement uses TRBV11-2 and TRBJ2-5, with D unresolved. Trimming left V 0 bases short and J 3 bases short, with 11 bases between. Per germline, CDR1 SGHAT and CDR2 FQNNGV. The CDR3 is 15 residues long. The CDR3 region is CASSLDGGREETQYF. CDR3 DNA sequence: TGTGCCAGCAGCTTAGACGGCGGAAGAGAAGAGACCCAGTACTTC.

The rearrangement uses TRBV7-6 and TRBJ2-1, with D uncertain. Germline V gene data show CDR1 as SGHVS and CDR2 as FNYEAQ. CDR3 length equals 12 residues. The V and J ends lost 5 bases and 5 bases respectively, with 7 bases between them. This chain's CDR3 is CASSMINNEQFF. CDR3 DNA: TGTGCCAGCAGCATGATAAACAATGAGCAGTTCTTC.

This chain links TRBV6-1 with TRBJ2-7; perhaps TRBD1 as D (6 bases). There are 13 residues in the CDR3. V lost 7 bases, J lost 1 base, and 11 bases lay in between. Germline loops: CDR1 MNHNS, CDR2 SASEGT. CDR3 coding DNA: TGTGCCAGCACTAGGACAGTTTCCTACGAGCAGTACTTC. It codes for CASTRTVSYEQYF.

The genes are TRBV15 and TRBJ1-4; TRBD1 agrees at 10 bases. Germline V gene sequence: CDR1 LNHNV, CDR2 YYDKDF (reference sequence). V dropped 1 base and J dropped 6; count of bases not matched to a gene: 2. This CDR3 spans 15 amino acids. The CDR3 DNA follows: TGTGCCACCAGCAGAGCCGGGACAGGGGATGAAAAACTGTTTTTT. Amino acid sequence: CATSRAGTGDEKLFF.

The rearrangement links TRBV6-5 to TRBJ2-2; a weak D match, TRBD2 (5 bases). V lost 2 bases and J lost 6, with 7 bases in between. Germline V gene sequence: CDR1 MNHEY, CDR2 SVGAGI. The CDR3 consists of 13 residues. The CDR3 spells CASSYGRAGELFF. The DNA of the CDR3 is TGTGCCAGCAGTTACGGGCGGGCCGGGGAGCTGTTTTTT.

This clone has just one count. The rearrangement uses TRBV4-3 and TRBJ2-3; the D gene is possibly TRBD2 (6 bases). The ends were cut back, 1 base at V and 4 bases at J, with 21 bases in the middle. CDR1 is LGHNA and CDR2 is YSLEER in the germline V gene. The CDR3 spans 18 residues. The CDR3 DNA follows: TGCGCCAGCAGCCAAGTACCACTGTCGGGGAGGTCAGCAGATACGCAGTATTTT. Its translation is CASSQVPLSGRSADTQYF.

This chain uses TRBV9 with TRBJ1-4, with D perhaps TRBD1 (5 bases). The germline V and J ends were trimmed by 8 bases and 10 bases, with 18 bases remaining between them. This CDR3 contains 13 residues. Germline lookup yields CDR1 SGDLS and CDR2 YYNGEE. The CDR3 DNA reads as TGTGCCAGTACCCCCGGGGGAGATGGAAAACTGTTTTTT. This encodes CASTPGGDGKLFF.

This chain uses TRBV5-1 with TRBJ1-3; D not certain. Trimming left V 0 bases short and J 0 bases short, with 7 bases between. The CDR3 length is 15 residues. Per germline, CDR1 SGHRS and CDR2 YFSETQ. The CDR3 sequence: CASSLAPSSGNTIYF. DNA for the CDR3: TGCGCCAGCAGCTTGGCCCCGAGCTCTGGAAACACCATATATTTT. Using reference TRBV5-1 and TRBJ1-3 for the parts outside the CDR3, the full variable domain is KAGVTQTPRYLIKTRGQQVTLSCSPISGHRSVSWYQQTPGQGLQFLFEYFSETQRNKGNFPGRFSGRQFSNSRSEMNVSTLELGDSALYLCASSLAPSSGNTIYFGEGSWLTVV.